This T cell receptor beta chain was captured in a study of cytomegalovirus exposure and HLA in healthy donors (dated by TCRdb to the late 2010s). For context, the study as a whole: In an earlier analysis of some 550 of the donors, 250 to 350 Gb of sequence data and 117 million unique TCR beta sequences from about 179 million T cells were reported. Approximately 300 gigabases of sequencing data and around 85 million unique TCR sequences made up an early release that covered several hundred HLA-typed donors. Of the roughly 400 genotyped donors, approximately 80% were placed in the genetic ancestry cluster associated with self-reported Caucasian donors. The study was designed to test whether signatures of past pathogen exposure could be identified by cataloging public T cell receptors. The study profiled the T cell repertoires of 666 subjects by immunosequencing and related them to cytomegalovirus serostatus. Along with the approximately 670-subject first cohort, a separate validation cohort of some 130 different subjects was used. To predict cytomegalovirus infection status, the study combined high-throughput TCR immunosequencing, statistical association of individual TCRs with disease status, and machine learning. A later analysis re-examined previously published TCR beta repertoires from about 670 donors and added high-resolution HLA genotyping to investigate patterns of TCR occurrence. The later analysis used no new phenotypic data to find candidate immune exposures, relying instead on TCR beta sequences and their occurrence across donors. An earlier analysis of 587 of the donors used high-throughput TCR beta sequencing to judge whether each TCR beta V gene segment behaved as functional or pseudogenic. Donor age, sex, ethnicity and CMV serostatus were collected together with the repertoire data. In a later genetic analysis, genome-wide SNP genotypes for about 55% of the roughly 700 donors were used, and that subset was treated as a discovery cohort. All discovery cohort repertoires had been generated using a single sequencing platform. Both class I and class II loci were covered by HLA typing, at four-digit resolution. Typing coverage varied by locus: 629-630 donors for A, B, C, DRB1 and DQB1; roughly 510 for DQA1; about 600 for DPA1; under 490 for DPB1. Roughly 5 DR-DQ haplotypes were handled as single units for association and clustering, since linkage in the cohort was strong. Across approximately 420 genotyped donors of the cohort, an average of about 240,000 unique TCR beta nucleotide sequences per donor were sequenced, and around 20% of those sequences were non-productive.

Paper-wide results and their limitations: In a later analysis, 15,000 to 20,000 TCR beta sequences were associated with specific HLA alleles at a false discovery rate of 0.05. While some public TCRs were present in many individuals, most TCR sequences turned up only very rarely across donors. Correlated functional status among segregating V segments might be attributable to linkage disequilibrium, but an unknown experimental factor could not be ruled out. In a later analysis, HLA-associated TCR beta chains showed more clonal expansion and lower generation probabilities than non-associated chains that were equally common. For the cohort, immune exposure information was limited to CMV serostatus. Three of the identified cytomegalovirus-associated TCR beta chains were confirmed in vitro to be specific for cytomegalovirus antigens. Several of the top co-occurrence clusters appeared to be linked to parvovirus B19, influenza, CMV and Epstein-Barr virus, according to a later analysis. A cluster of highly shared sequence variants was judged likely to represent a technical artifact of the sequencing pipeline. Some IMGT-functional V segments, including TRBV6-2 and TRBV6-3, could not be told apart with the 87-base-pair reads, so those segments were excluded. In an earlier analysis of 587 of the donors, most TCR beta V segments appeared in productive rearrangements about 87% or about 30% of the time, broadly matching IMGT annotations. In a later analysis, the rate of TCR association differed among HLA loci, with DRB1 alleles having the most associated TCRs and HLA-C alleles having the fewest. According to a later genetic analysis, donors in an Asian-associated ancestry cluster had fewer N-insertions in productive TCRs than the approximately 630-donor mean. The classifier was reported to diagnose cytomegalovirus status with high specificity and sensitivity in both the original cohort and the validation cohort. Strong co-occurrence of HLA alleles, especially DR and DQ, made assigning TCR associations to individual alleles difficult. A further reported finding was that TCR beta sequences accurately predicted the HLA-A and HLA-B alleles for most subjects in the first cohort. Because HLA typing was unavailable for some donors at each locus, only the typed subset was used in association tests. A later analysis found that most CMV-associated TCR beta chains appeared HLA-restricted, with HLA associations seemingly driven largely by CMV exposure. The earlier analysis of some 560 of the donors excluded some 15 rarely observed V segments, including chromosome 9 orphons, because counts were too low. The presence/absence analyses assumed that sequencing depth was roughly uniform across donors, and that assumption may not be true. Only TCR beta chains were sequenced in this cohort, and the absence of alpha or paired-chain data limited detectable features. According to the authors, the approach could potentially be generalized to other disease states and immunological phenotypes. A later genetic analysis associated a missense DCLRE1C variant with V-gene and J-gene trimming of TCR beta chains, and an independent cohort replicated the association. In the study, around 150 TCR beta chains were listed as associated with cytomegalovirus.

Details on this clone: Its antigen remains undetermined. No clone much larger than this one lies a single base away; base qualities are absent.

To prepare the library, the immunoSEQ multiplex PCR assay was applied. A mixture of 60 forward primers for TCR Vbeta segments and 13 reverse primers for TCR Jbeta segments was used in the multiplex PCR. The CDR3 region of rearranged TCR beta genes was amplified from genomic DNA with a multiplex PCR assay. The amplified TCR beta libraries were sequenced on the Illumina HiSeq System as 87-base-pair reads. The published analysis was carried out like this. In a later analysis, tens of millions of unique TCR beta chains were counted across the roughly 700 repertoires, and around 11 million of these chains were shared by at least two donors. To remove PCR and sequencing errors, raw reads were error-corrected and collapsed into unique sequences using a nearest-neighbor algorithm that merged closely related sequences. V, D and J gene segments were assigned by aligning CDR3 sequences to IMGT reference sequences. For a sequence to be retained, at least a six-nucleotide match to both a V gene segment and a J gene segment was required. A rearrangement was called productive if the CDR3 had no stop codons and remained in frame with V and J, and every other rearrangement was called non-productive. CDR3 was defined according to IMGT convention as the region running from the second conserved V-encoded cysteine to the conserved J-encoded phenylalanine. The earlier analysis of about 610 of the donors excluded sequences that lacked an unambiguous match to a single V gene segment. An earlier analysis of over 450 of the donors classified V segments as functional when productive rearrangements were above 56.7% and as segregating when the standard deviation between donors was above 5%. A statistical classification framework was developed to diagnose cytomegalovirus status using the catalog of TCR beta chain sequences. In a later analysis, TCR nucleotide sequences were compared against IMGT/GENE-DB human TR gene sequences so that V and J genes could be assigned. The TCRdist pipeline was used in a later analysis to assign CDR3 sequences and most-parsimonious VDJ recombination scenarios. In a later analysis, each TCR beta chain was defined by its CDR3 amino acid sequence together with its V-gene family, and reads lacking a unique V-gene family were excluded. To address suspected cross-contamination and a sequencing artifact, a later analysis removed several hundred highly shared, low-generation-probability nucleotide sequences. A later analysis calculated a clonal expansion index for each public chain from normalized within-repertoire ranks of inferred template counts. In a later analysis, generation probabilities were computed using a VDJ recombination model fitted to out-of-frame rearrangements, and the results were checked against IGoR. In a later analysis, TCR-TCR, TCR-HLA and TCR-CMV co-occurrence was scored with hypergeometric tests, and a repertoire-size bias correction was applied to TCR pairs. To estimate false discovery rates, a later analysis permuted the HLA or CMV assignments 20 times. In a later analysis, co-occurring TCRs were grouped using DBSCAN, and TCRdist sequence similarity was added for clustering within HLA-allele-positive subsets. Repertoires with fewer than 30,000 or more than 120,000 public chains were left out of co-occurrence clustering, as were five repertoires with anomalous nucleotide sharing. The clones in this table, taken by TCRdb from immuneACCESS, are in-frame only. Not every clone is retained; where verified, under half of the shortfall comes from an unresolved V gene, and the cause of the rest is unknown. D and trimming were read from the DNA, whereas the V and J calls and clone size are those reported in that table. Present in this sample are about 140,000 clones, roughly three quarters of which were seen just once. Roughly 2% of the sample belongs to the ten largest clones.

The cohort was made up of roughly 670 healthy bone marrow donors. At the time of sampling, all cohort members were nominally healthy, though unrecorded immune exposures were likely present. The donor tested CMV seronegative, placing the donor among the roughly 400 seronegative members of the cohort. Each donor provided a peripheral blood sample, and peripheral blood mononuclear cells were used for TCR beta sequencing. The Qiagen DNeasy Blood Extraction Kit was used to extract genomic DNA from the blood cell samples. Its CDR3 holds 14 amino acids, cysteine through phenylalanine. Just CDR3 DNA is preserved here, 42 bases in frame from base 1.

Source material: PBMCs. This TCR derives from a man aged 30 to 39 in good health and CMV-seronegative. The rearrangement combines TRBV12-1 with TRBJ2-5; the table's D call of TRBD1 was not tested on the DNA. TRBV12-1 is given as a pseudogene. CDR3 loop: CASSFAADQETQYF. The base sequence is TGTGCCAGCAGCTTTGCGGCAGACCAAGAGACCCAGTACTTC.